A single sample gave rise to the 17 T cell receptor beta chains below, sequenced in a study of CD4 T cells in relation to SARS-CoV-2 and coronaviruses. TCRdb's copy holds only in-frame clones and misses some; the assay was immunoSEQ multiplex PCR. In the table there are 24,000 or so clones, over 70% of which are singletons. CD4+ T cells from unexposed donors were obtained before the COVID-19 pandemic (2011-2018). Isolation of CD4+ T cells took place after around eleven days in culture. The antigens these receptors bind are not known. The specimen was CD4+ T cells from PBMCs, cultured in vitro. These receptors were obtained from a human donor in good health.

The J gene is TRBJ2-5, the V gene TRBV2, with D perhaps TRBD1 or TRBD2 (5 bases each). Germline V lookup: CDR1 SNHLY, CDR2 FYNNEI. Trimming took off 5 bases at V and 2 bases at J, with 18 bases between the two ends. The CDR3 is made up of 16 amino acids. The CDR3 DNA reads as TGTGCCAGCAGTACGGGACGGGGAAGGGGACAAGAGACCCAGTACTTC. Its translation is CASSTGRGRGQETQYF.

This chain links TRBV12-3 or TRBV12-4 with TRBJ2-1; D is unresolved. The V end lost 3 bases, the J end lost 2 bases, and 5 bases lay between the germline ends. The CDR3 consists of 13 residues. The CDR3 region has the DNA TGTGCCAGCAGTTTGAGAACCTACAATGAGCAGTTCTTC. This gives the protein CASSLRTYNEQFF.

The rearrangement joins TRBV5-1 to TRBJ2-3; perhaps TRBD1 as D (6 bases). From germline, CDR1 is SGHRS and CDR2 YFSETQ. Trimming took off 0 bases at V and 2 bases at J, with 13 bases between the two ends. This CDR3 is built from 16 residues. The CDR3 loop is CASSLGGGYNTDTQYF. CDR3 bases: TGCGCCAGCAGCTTGGGTGGGGGCTATAACACAGATACGCAGTATTTT.

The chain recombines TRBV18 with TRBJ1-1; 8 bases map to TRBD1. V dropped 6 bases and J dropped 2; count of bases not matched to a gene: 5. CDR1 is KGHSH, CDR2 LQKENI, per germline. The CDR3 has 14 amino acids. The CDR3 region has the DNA TGTGCCAGCTCGCAGCAGGGGGCTAACACTGAAGCTTTCTTT. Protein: CASSQQGANTEAFF. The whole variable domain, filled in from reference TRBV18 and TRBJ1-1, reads NAGVMQNPRHLVRRRGQEARLRCSPMKGHSHVYWYRQLPEEGLKFMVYLQKENIIDESGMPKERFSAEFPKEGPSILRIQQVVRGDSAAYFCASSQQGANTEAFFGQGTRLTVV.

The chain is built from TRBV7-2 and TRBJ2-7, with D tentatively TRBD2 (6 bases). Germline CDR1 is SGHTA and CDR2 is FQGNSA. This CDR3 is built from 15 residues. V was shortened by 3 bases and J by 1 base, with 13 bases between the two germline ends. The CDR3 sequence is CASSFRLGPSYEQYF. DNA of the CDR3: TGTGCCAGCAGCTTCCGACTAGGCCCTTCCTACGAGCAGTACTTC. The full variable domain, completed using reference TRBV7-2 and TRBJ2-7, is GAGVSQSPSNKVTEKGKDVELRCDPISGHTALYWYRQSLGQGLEFLIYFQGNSAPDKSGLPSDRFSAERTGGSVSTLTIQRTQQEDSAVYLCASSFRLGPSYEQYFGPGTRLTVT.

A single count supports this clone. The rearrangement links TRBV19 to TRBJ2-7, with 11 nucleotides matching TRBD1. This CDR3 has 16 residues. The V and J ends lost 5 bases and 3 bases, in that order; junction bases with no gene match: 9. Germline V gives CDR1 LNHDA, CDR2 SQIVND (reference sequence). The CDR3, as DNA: TGTGCCAGTAGTCTCAAAACGGGACAGGGGGGCTACGAGCAGTACTTC. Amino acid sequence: CASSLKTGQGGYEQYF.

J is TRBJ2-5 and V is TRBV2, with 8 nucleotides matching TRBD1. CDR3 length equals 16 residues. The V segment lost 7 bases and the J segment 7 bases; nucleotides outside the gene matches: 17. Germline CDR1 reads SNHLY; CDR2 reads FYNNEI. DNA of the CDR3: TGTGCCAGCACCCATCCATCCACAGGGGGAGGTGGGACCCAGTACTTC. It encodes CASTHPSTGGGGTQYF. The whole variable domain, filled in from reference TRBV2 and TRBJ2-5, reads EPEVTQTPSHQVTQMGQEVILRCVPISNHLYFYWYRQILGQKVEFLVSFYNNEISEKSEIFDDQFSVERPDGSNFTLKIRSTKLEDSAMYFCASTHPSTGGGGTQYFGPGTRLLVL.

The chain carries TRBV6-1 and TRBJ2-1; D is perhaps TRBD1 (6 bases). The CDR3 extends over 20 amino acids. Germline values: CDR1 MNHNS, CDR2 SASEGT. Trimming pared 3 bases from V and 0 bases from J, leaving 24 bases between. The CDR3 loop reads CASSDLIWVWGHDSYNEQFF. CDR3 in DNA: TGTGCCAGCAGTGACCTCATTTGGGTTTGGGGGCATGACTCCTACAATGAGCAGTTCTTC.

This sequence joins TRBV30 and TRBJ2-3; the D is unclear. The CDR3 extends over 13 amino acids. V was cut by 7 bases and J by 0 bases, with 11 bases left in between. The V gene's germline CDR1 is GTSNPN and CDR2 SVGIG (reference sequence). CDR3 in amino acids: CASEVSSTDTQYF. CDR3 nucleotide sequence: TGTGCCTCCGAAGTGAGCAGCACAGATACGCAGTATTTT. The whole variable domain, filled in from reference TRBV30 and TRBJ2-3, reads SQTIHQWPATLVQPVGSPLSLECTVEGTSNPNLYWYRQAAGRGLQLLFYSVGIGQISSEVPQNLSASRPQDRQFILSSKKLLLSDSGFYLCASEVSSTDTQYFGPGTRLTVL.

The CDR3 region is CASGLVGVYSNQPQHF. The DNA for the CDR3 is TGTGCTAGTGGTTTGGTTGGAGTTTATAGCAATCAGCCCCAGCATTTT. V gene TRBV12-5 combines with J gene TRBJ1-5; D ambiguous. The V and J ends lost 0 bases and 0 bases respectively, with 9 bases between them. This CDR3 contains 16 residues. Germline loops: CDR1 LGHNT, CDR2 FRNRAP.

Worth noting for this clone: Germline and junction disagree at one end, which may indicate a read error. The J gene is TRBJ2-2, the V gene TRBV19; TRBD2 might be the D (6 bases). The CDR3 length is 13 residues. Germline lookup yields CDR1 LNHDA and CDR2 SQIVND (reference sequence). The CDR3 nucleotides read TGTGGCAGTGGACGGGAGTGGGCCGGGGAGCTGTTTTTT. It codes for CGSGREWAGELFF.

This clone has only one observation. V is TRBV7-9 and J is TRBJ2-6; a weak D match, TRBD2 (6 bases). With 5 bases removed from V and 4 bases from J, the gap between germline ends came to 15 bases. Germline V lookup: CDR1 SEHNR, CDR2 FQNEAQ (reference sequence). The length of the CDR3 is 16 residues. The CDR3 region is CASSPPGVYGANVLTF. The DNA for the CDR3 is TGTGCCAGCAGCCCGCCGGGAGTCTACGGGGCCAACGTCCTGACTTTC. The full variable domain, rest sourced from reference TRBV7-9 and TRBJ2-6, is DTGVSQNPRHKITKRGQNVTFRCDPISEHNRLYWYRQTLGQGPEFLTYFQNEAQLEKSRLLSDRFSAERPKGSFSTLEIQRTEQGDSAMYLCASSPPGVYGANVLTFGAGSRLTVL.

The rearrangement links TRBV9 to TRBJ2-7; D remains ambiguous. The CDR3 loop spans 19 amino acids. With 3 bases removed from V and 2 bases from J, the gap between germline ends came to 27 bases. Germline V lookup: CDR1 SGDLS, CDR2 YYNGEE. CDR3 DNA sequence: TGTGCCAGCAGCGAGGGTAGGTGCGAAAGGGATATAATAACCTACGAGCAGTACTTC. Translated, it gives CASSEGRCERDIITYEQYF. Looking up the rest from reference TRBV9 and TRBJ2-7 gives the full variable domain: DSGVTQTPKHLITATGQRVTLRCSPRSGDLSVYWYQQSLDQGLQFLIQYYNGEERAKGNILERFSAQQFPDLHSELNLSSLELGDSALYFCASSEGRCERDIITYEQYFGPGTRLTVT.

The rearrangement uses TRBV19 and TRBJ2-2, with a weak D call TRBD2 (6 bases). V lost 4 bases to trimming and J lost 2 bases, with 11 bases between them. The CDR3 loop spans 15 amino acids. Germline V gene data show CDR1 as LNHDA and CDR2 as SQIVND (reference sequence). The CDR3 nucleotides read TGTGCCAGTAGTAGCGGGGCCGCCAACACCGGGGAGCTGTTTTTT. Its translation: CASSSGAANTGELFF.

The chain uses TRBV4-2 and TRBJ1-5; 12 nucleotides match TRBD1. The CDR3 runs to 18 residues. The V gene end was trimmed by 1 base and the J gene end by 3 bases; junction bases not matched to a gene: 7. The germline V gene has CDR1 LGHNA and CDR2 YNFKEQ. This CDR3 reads CASSQAQGTGGSNQPQHF. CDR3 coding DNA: TGTGCCAGCAGCCAAGCACAGGGGACAGGGGGCTCCAATCAGCCCCAGCATTTT.

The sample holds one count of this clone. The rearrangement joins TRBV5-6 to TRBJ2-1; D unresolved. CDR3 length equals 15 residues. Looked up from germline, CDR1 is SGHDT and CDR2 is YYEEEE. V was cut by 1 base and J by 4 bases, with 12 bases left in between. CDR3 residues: CASSLLAFVYNEQFF. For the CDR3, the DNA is TGTGCCAGCAGCTTGTTAGCTTTTGTTTACAATGAGCAGTTCTTC.

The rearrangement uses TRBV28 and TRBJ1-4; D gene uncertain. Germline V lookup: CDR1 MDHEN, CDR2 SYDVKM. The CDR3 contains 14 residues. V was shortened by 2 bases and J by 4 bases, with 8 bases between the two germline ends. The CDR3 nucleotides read TGTGCCAGCAGTTTAATGAGGTTTAATGAAAAACTGTTTTTT. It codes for CASSLMRFNEKLFF.